These T cell receptor beta chains were read from a single sample in a study of identical twins. TCRdb processed the 5' RACE reads anew with MiXCR; each CDR3 protein has one entry. Of more than 600,000 distinct CDR3 sequences in the sample, around a sixth are singletons; the top ten hold roughly 13%. The same data also went into a second study, on T cells expressing NK-cell markers.

Sequences were obtained from PBMCs. These receptors all stem from a woman under 30 in good health. Each CDR3 is given with its conserved first and last residue. The D gene is left open where the match is weak. Clone size is not always given. Where it is, it says once, few, many or a class for expanded clones.

d_call clone_size j_call v_call cdr3_aa cdr3_nt
TRBD1 many TRBJ2-3 TRBV6-1 CASSGGQGDTQYF TGTGCCAGCAGTGGGGGACAGGGAGATACGCAGTATTTT
- few TRBJ1-1 TRBV4-3 CASSQGVGMGTEAFF TGCGCCAGCAGCCAAGGGGTTGGCATGGGCACTGAAGCTTTCTTT
- - TRBJ2-1 TRBV29-1 CSVELAGQFF TGCAGCGTTGAGTTGGCGGGGCAGTTCTTC
TRBD1 - TRBJ2-5 TRBV12-3/TRBV12-4 CASSMGQGWETQYF TGTGCCAGCAGCATGGGACAGGGGTGGGAGACCCAGTACTTC
- few TRBJ2-2 TRBV9 CASSGYSQGRSRGELFF TGTGCCAGCAGCGGGTACTCACAGGGTCGGAGTCGCGGGGAGCTGTTTTTT
- few TRBJ2-3 TRBV19 CASSIGTFTDTQYF TGTGCCAGTAGTATAGGGACTTTCACAGATACGCAGTATTTT
- few TRBJ2-4 TRBV7-9 CASSATVRSLAKNIQYF TGTGCCAGCAGCGCGACAGTTCGGAGCCTAGCCAAAAACATTCAGTACTTC
- - TRBJ2-3 TRBV6-2/TRBV6-3 CASSYGGGGPWLWSGSDTQYF TGTGCCAGCAGTTACGGGGGTGGCGGGCCTTGGCTATGGTCAGGTTCAGATACGCAGTATTTT
- many TRBJ1-5 TRBV5-1 CASSPGTGSNQPQHF TGCGCCAGCAGCCCAGGGACGGGGAGCAATCAGCCCCAGCATTTT
- - TRBJ2-7 TRBV6-1 CASRSTGMAYEQYF TGTGCCAGCAGAAGTACAGGGATGGCCTACGAGCAGTACTTC
- - TRBJ2-7 TRBV7-8 CASSLERARSSYEQYF TGTGCCAGCAGCTTAGAAAGAGCGAGGAGCTCCTACGAGCAGTACTTC
- few TRBJ2-5 TRBV6-5 CASSGRSETQYF TGTGCCAGCAGCGGGCGGTCAGAGACCCAGTACTTC
TRBD2 few TRBJ2-1 TRBV12-3/TRBV12-4 CASSKGLALSSYNEQFF TGTGCCAGCAGTAAGGGACTAGCGCTTAGCTCCTACAATGAGCAGTTCTTC
- many TRBJ2-5 TRBV5-6 CASSLNRLGTQYF TGTGCCAGCAGCTTGAACAGGTTGGGGACCCAGTACTTC
- many TRBJ2-3 TRBV7-2 CASRWTGTDTQYF TGTGCCAGCAGATGGACGGGAACAGATACGCAGTATTTT
- few TRBJ1-1 TRBV6-5 CASSYEEATEAFF TGTGCCAGCAGTTACGAGGAGGCCACTGAAGCTTTCTTT
TRBD2 - TRBJ2-1 TRBV14 CASSQVGGLQFF TGTGCCAGCAGCCAAGTCGGGGGGTTGCAGTTCTTC
TRBD1 - TRBJ2-1 TRBV7-9 CASSLATGGEGDNEQFF TGTGCCAGCAGCTTAGCGACAGGGGGCGAAGGGGACAATGAGCAGTTCTTC
TRBD2 - TRBJ2-5 TRBV5-1 CASSLVLAGGGETQYF TGCGCCAGCAGCTTGGTCCTAGCGGGAGGAGGAGAGACCCAGTACTTC
TRBD2 - TRBJ2-1 TRBV5-1 CASSFWLAGNNEQFF TGCGCCAGCAGCTTTTGGCTAGCGGGGAACAATGAGCAGTTCTTC
- few TRBJ2-7 TRBV5-1 CASSFTGRNYEQYF TGCGCCAGCAGCTTTACAGGGAGAAACTACGAGCAGTACTTC
TRBD2 - TRBJ2-3 TRBV6-1 CASSALAGITDTQYF TGTGCCAGCAGTGCTCTAGCGGGAATCACAGATACGCAGTATTTT
- - TRBJ1-2 TRBV7-9 CASTYTGGHYGYTF TGTGCCAGCACCTACACGGGGGGCCACTATGGCTACACCTTC
- - TRBJ1-1 TRBV19 CASSGGPFTEAFF TGTGCCAGTAGTGGAGGTCCCTTCACTGAAGCTTTCTTT
- few TRBJ1-5 TRBV19 CASSMGWGQPQHF TGTGCCAGTAGTATGGGTTGGGGTCAGCCCCAGCATTTT